This T cell receptor beta chain stems from a study of T-cell memory formation after mild COVID-19. Overall study results and limits: Those CD4+ clones that contracted were mainly in CM and EM (CD8+ ones in EMRA). Some clones that responded turned up in pre-infection memory, which suggests that cross-reactive memory joined in.

5'RACE, which relied on constant-segment primers, yielded TCR alpha and TCR beta cDNA libraries carrying sample barcodes and UMIs. Each CDR3 protein gets one entry after TCRdb re-called the 5' RACE reads with MiXCR. The table has some 410,000 distinct CDR3 sequences, 20% to 25% seen once; the top ten hold approximately 14%. The sample holds many counts of this clonotype. As yet, its antigen is unknown. The sample comprised PBMCs or a T cell subset sorted from them (not recorded which). The origin of this receptor is an adult woman who had mild COVID-19 (a few samples of this study predate the infection). Cell type and time point are not known.

This CDR3 reads CASSYSGPYEQYF. The CDR3 DNA reads TGTGCCAGCAGTTACTCGGGGCCCTACGAGCAGTACTTC. The chain recombines TRBV6-5 with TRBJ2-7; possible D gene TRBD1, 5 bases. The germline V gene encodes CDR1 MNHEY and CDR2 SVGAGI. This CDR3 has 13 amino acids. V was cut by 0 bases and J by 2 bases, with 5 bases left in between.